This T cell receptor (beta chain) is drawn from a study of blood T cell repertoires in COVID-19. Study-wide context: Some COVID-19 samples were acute and others convalescent; all came from the United States, Italy and Spain.

Sequenced by immunoSEQ multiplex PCR; TCRdb stores in-frame clones only, minus some. The data show over 100,000 clones, 70% to 90% seen once. The CDR3 has 13 amino acids. CDR1 is SQVTM, CDR2 ANQGSEA, per germline. Trimming stripped 4 bases from V and 9 bases from J, with 17 bases between. The TCR comes from a man in his fifties or sixties with active COVID-19. Sequenced material: peripheral blood. The chain carries TRBV29-1 and TRBJ2-3; D not resolved. This CDR3 is CSVGSIGASTQYF. The CDR3 DNA reads as TGCAGCGTTGGGAGTATCGGCGCCAGCACGCAGTATTTT.